This T cell receptor beta chain derives from a study of Ad26.COV2.S vaccination and SARS-CoV-2 variants (dated by TCRdb to the early 2020s). Study-level background: Vaccine-arm donors were drawn from COV1001, a multicentre, randomized, double-blind, placebo-controlled phase I-IIa trial of Ad26.COV2.S in healthy adults. Ad26.COV2.S was administered intramuscularly at 5 x 10^10 or 1 x 10^11 viral particles, either as a single shot or as two shots given 56 days apart. Investigators remained blinded to trial group allocation during experiments and outcome assessment. A total of 32 samples were included in the TCR-sequenced set, comprising roughly 19 Ad26.COV2.S vaccine recipients, 5 placebo recipients and 8 SARS-CoV-2 convalescent individuals. Sequencing of the TCRbeta repertoire served to evaluate the specificity and breadth of SARS-CoV-2-reactive T cell receptors following Ad26.COV2.S vaccination. Trial participants were randomized into five groups of five, in which low-dose or high-dose Ad26.COV2.S was given once or twice, or placebo was given on both occasions. The investigation overall reported the following: Substantial breadth of spike-specific CD8+ and CD4+ T cell responses was reported after vaccination. The study lacked the statistical power to compare responses across vaccine doses or regimens. Comparable non-spike TCR breadth was observed between vaccine and placebo recipients, consistent with only spike being contained in the vaccine. According to the authors, total T cell responses may have been underestimated by the TCR breadth and depth analyses. Higher spike-specific TCR breadth was observed in Ad26.COV2.S recipients than in placebo recipients (P = 0.0014).

The immunoSEQ Assay was the method used to sequence TCRbeta CDR3 regions. After extraction, genomic DNA underwent amplification by bias-controlled multiplex PCR, followed by high-throughput sequencing. In the paper's pipeline: To quantify the absolute abundance of every unique TCRbeta CDR3 region, sequences were collapsed and filtered. T cell fraction was estimated by normalizing TCRbeta template counts to usable DNA, with usable DNA measured through amplification of reference genes found in all nucleated cells. Repertoire TCRs were annotated as SARS-CoV-2-specific by exact matching of V gene, CDR3 amino acid sequence and J gene to a known reactive TCR set. The reference SARS-CoV-2 TCR set was obtained from MIRA and was filtered for enrichment in COVID-19-positive ImmuneCODE repertoires, whereby public or cross-reactive TCRs were removed. Based on the MIRA antigens, annotated TCRs were further analysed at the level of specific ORF or position within ORF. Breadth was defined as annotated unique rearrangements over total unique productive rearrangements; depth was the summed frequency of those rearrangements. Two-sided Wilcoxon rank-sum tests were applied when comparing TCR breadth between groups. TCRdb stores this immuneACCESS table with in-frame sequences only. Part of the clones is absent; in the studies checked, under half of the shortfall reflects unresolved V genes, and no reason is known for the rest. The V and J calls and clone size come from that table; D and trimming were worked out from the DNA. This sample is represented by roughly 300,000 clones; 75% to 90% of them were singletons. The top ten clonotypes cover around a tenth of the sample.

The treatment or condition label of this sample denotes: roughly 20 received Ad26.COV2.S at low or high dose, single or two shots; roughly 5 received placebo; per-sample allocation not given. For vaccine and placebo recipients, the sequenced repertoires came from samples collected on day 63 after the first injection. Cohort 1b enrolled around 23 adults aged 18-55 years at a single site in Boston, USA, between 29 July and 7 August 2020. Ad26.COV2.S was a replication-incompetent adenovirus type 26 vector expressing a prefusion-stabilized SARS-CoV-2 spike protein from the original Wuhan strain. Of note for this clone: Its antigen specificity is not known. The sample holds no much larger clone one base away, and base qualities are not on file.

The TCR originated in a person between 18 and 65 years old who received the Ad26.COV2.S COVID-19 vaccine or a placebo. Sequenced material: peripheral blood, taken in a trial of Ad26.COV2.S vaccine versus placebo.

The DNA sequence is given as TGTGCCATCAGCGCTACACTTAACTCAGGGGGCCCCAGCTATGGCTACACCTTC. It encodes CAISATLNSGGPSYGYTF. The receptor chain draws on TRBV10-3 and TRBJ1-2, with 8 middle bases fitting TRBD1. The CDR3 numbers 18 residues from cysteine through phenylalanine. Only the CDR3 DNA is retained, 54 bases long and in frame from the first base. From V the trimming removes 6 bases and from J it removes 4 bases, while the gene matches leave 19 bases of the junction unaccounted for. The germline V gene yields ENHRY for CDR1 and SYGVKD for CDR2.